Shown below are 9 T cell receptor beta chains from a single sample sequenced in a study of cytomegalovirus exposure and HLA in healthy donors. This PCR relied on a set of 60 Vbeta primers and 13 Jbeta primers. Assay: immunoSEQ multiplex PCR; the TCRdb copy retains only in-frame clones and omits some. The sample shows about 140,000 clones, roughly 80% of them seen only once. The specimen sequenced was PBMCs. These receptors were obtained from a man aged 40-55 years in good health and CMV-seropositive.

V and J are TRBV28 and TRBJ2-7; 8 bases fit TRBD1. The CDR3 is made up of 15 amino acids. V gave up 3 bases and J gave up 5 bases; unmatched junction bases: 9. Per germline, CDR1 MDHEN and CDR2 SYDVKM. As DNA, the CDR3 is TGTGCCAGCAGTTTCCTTCAGGGGGCGCGCGACGAGCAGTACTTC. This translates into CASSFLQGARDEQYF.

This clone was counted between two and nine times. This rearrangement joins TRBV7-9 to TRBJ2-1; no clear D. Germline loops: CDR1 SEHNR, CDR2 FQNEAQ (reference sequence). V was shortened by 5 bases and J by 8 bases, with 13 bases between the two germline ends. The CDR3 is 13 residues long. CDR3 DNA sequence: TGTGCCAGCAGCGTTTTGCGGCCCGATGAGCAGTTCTTC. Translating gives CASSVLRPDEQFF. The full variable domain, rest sourced from reference TRBV7-9 and TRBJ2-1, is DTGVSQNPRHKITKRGQNVTFRCDPISEHNRLYWYRQTLGQGPEFLTYFQNEAQLEKSRLLSDRFSAERPKGSFSTLEIQRTEQGDSAMYLCASSVLRPDEQFFGPGTRLTVL.

V and J are TRBV2 and TRBJ1-1; 7 nucleotides align to TRBD1. Germline V lookup: CDR1 SNHLY, CDR2 FYNNEI. The V gene end was trimmed by 6 bases and the J gene end by 0 bases; junction bases not matched to a gene: 4. This CDR3 is built from 14 residues. The CDR3 coding sequence is TGTGCCAGCAGGGACAGGCCCCTGAACACTGAAGCTTTCTTT. It yields the protein CASRDRPLNTEAFF.

This clone was seen only a few times. This sequence joins TRBV7-6 and TRBJ2-5, with 9 bases aligning to TRBD2. The length of the CDR3 is 16 residues. V was pared by 5 bases and J by 3 bases, with 10 bases of the junction left unmatched. Germline CDR1 SGHVS, CDR2 FNYEAQ. The CDR3 spells CASSPEPLAGKETQYF. The CDR3 bases are TGTGCCAGCAGCCCCGAGCCTCTAGCGGGGAAAGAGACCCAGTACTTC.

The V and J genes are TRBV5-1 and TRBJ2-1, with no clear D. The length of the CDR3 is 15 residues. The ends were cut back, 0 bases at V and 5 bases at J, with 12 bases in the middle. Germline V gene sequence: CDR1 SGHRS, CDR2 YFSETQ. CDR3 DNA sequence: TGCGCCAGCAGCTTGGTGGTCCCCCGGGACAATGAGCAGTTCTTC. Its protein is CASSLVVPRDNEQFF.

The chain recombines TRBV7-2 with TRBJ2-7; 8 bases agree with TRBD2. This CDR3 is 16 amino acids long. The V gene's germline CDR1 is SGHTA and CDR2 FQGNSA. Unmatched junction bases numbered 7, after V lost 1 base and J lost 2 bases. The CDR3 nucleotides are TGTGCCAGCAGCTTAGGATCGCGGGGGGTAACCTACGAGCAGTACTTC. It encodes CASSLGSRGVTYEQYF.

V gene TRBV19 combines with J gene TRBJ1-5, with 7 nucleotides matching TRBD1. CDR1 and CDR2 (germline): LNHDA, SQIVND (reference sequence). The CDR3 sequence is 14 residues long. V dropped 2 bases and J dropped 2; count of bases not matched to a gene: 0. This CDR3 is CASSITGGNQPQHF. The CDR3, as DNA: TGTGCCAGTAGTATAACAGGGGGCAATCAGCCCCAGCATTTT.

CDR3 region: CASSEARTGWVQEQYF. CDR3 in DNA: TGTGCCAGCAGTGAAGCGCGCACAGGGTGGGTTCAAGAGCAGTACTTC. The chain couples TRBV2 to TRBJ2-7, with a possible D match to TRBD1 (6 bases). The length of the CDR3 is 16 residues. Germline lookup yields CDR1 SNHLY and CDR2 FYNNEI. Trimming took 0 bases from V and 7 from J, leaving 19 bases between them. Filled out from reference TRBV2 and TRBJ2-7, the complete variable domain reads EPEVTQTPSHQVTQMGQEVILRCVPISNHLYFYWYRQILGQKVEFLVSFYNNEISEKSEIFDDQFSVERPDGSNFTLKIRSTKLEDSAMYFCASSEARTGWVQEQYFGPGTRLTVT.

The chain employs TRBV7-9 and TRBJ1-2, with D maybe TRBD1 (5 bases). Germline V gene lookup returns CDR1 SEHNR and CDR2 FQNEAQ (reference sequence). The CDR3 totals 14 residues. Trimming removed 4 bases at V and 0 bases at J, with 9 bases between. As DNA, the CDR3 is TGTGCCAGCAGCTCACAGGTCCCTAACTATGGCTACACCTTC. Protein sequence: CASSSQVPNYGYTF.